The rows below give T cell receptor beta chains drawn from one sample of a study of beta chain features in type 1 diabetes. Some clones are missing from TCRdb's copy, which holds only in-frame ones; the method was immunoSEQ multiplex PCR. Found here are about 160,000 clones, 50% to 70% of them singletons; the top ten hold roughly 0.089%. The sample comprised naive CD4+ T cells from blood. These receptors came from a man younger than 45 with type 1 diabetes. Each CDR3 is given with its conserved first and last residue. The D gene is left open where the match is weak. Size is omitted from some rows. Given values are once, few, many or a class for expanded clones.

>TRBJ1-2|NA|TRBV30|NA
CAWSSGSNYGYTF
TGTGCCTGGAGTAGCGGGTCTAACTATGGCTACACCTTC
>TRBJ2-1|NA|TRBV7-6|NA
CASSLAHSGSVNEQFF
TGTGCCAGCAGCTTAGCGCATTCGGGTTCCGTGAATGAGCAGTTCTTC
>TRBJ2-5|NA|TRBV9|few
CASRPRGETQYF
TGTGCCAGCAGACCTCGTGGAGAGACCCAGTACTTC
>TRBJ2-5|NA|TRBV9|NA
CASSVGPQETQYF
TGTGCCAGCAGCGTAGGGCCCCAAGAGACCCAGTACTTC
>TRBJ2-7|NA|TRBV29-1|NA
CSVHQGIEQYF
TGCAGCGTCCATCAGGGAATCGAGCAGTACTTC
>TRBJ2-7|NA|TRBV29-1|NA
CSVVGTLSYEQYF
TGCAGCGTTGTCGGGACCCTCTCCTACGAGCAGTACTTC
>TRBJ1-1|NA|TRBV20-1|few
CSASGGPEAFF
TGCAGTGCTAGTGGGGGACCTGAAGCTTTCTTT
>TRBJ2-5|NA|TRBV9|NA
CASSVLSAETQYF
TGTGCCAGCAGCGTTCTGAGTGCGGAGACCCAGTACTTC
>TRBJ2-7|NA|TRBV7-9|NA
CASSLEDGIYEQYF
TGTGCCAGCAGCTTAGAGGACGGGATCTACGAGCAGTACTTC
>TRBJ2-1|TRBD2|TRBV29-1|NA
CSVLGLAGQNEQFF
TGCAGCGTCCTCGGACTAGCGGGGCAGAATGAGCAGTTCTTC
>TRBJ1-3|NA|TRBV5-6|NA
CASSLEAVRNTIYF
TGTGCCAGCAGCTTGGAGGCAGTCAGAAACACCATATATTTT
>TRBJ1-2|NA|TRBV28|NA
CASSPGPDYGYTF
TGTGCCAGCAGTCCGGGACCTGACTATGGCTACACCTTC
>TRBJ2-7|NA|TRBV30|NA
CAWSAFAEQYF
TGTGCCTGGAGTGCATTCGCGGAGCAGTACTTC
>TRBJ2-1|TRBD2|TRBV4-3|once
CASSQALASGGRDNEQFF
TGCGCCAGCAGCCAAGCGTTAGCTAGCGGGGGGCGTGACAATGAGCAGTTCTTC
>TRBJ1-2|NA|TRBV20-1|NA
CSAVQVYGYTF
TGCAGTGCTGTACAGGTTTATGGCTACACCTTC
>TRBJ2-7|NA|TRBV27|few
CASSSFIRTASSSYEQYF
TGTGCCAGCAGTTCCTTCATCCGGACGGCTTCGAGCTCCTACGAGCAGTACTTC
>TRBJ2-7|NA|TRBV27|NA
CASSLSGDEQYF
TGTGCCAGCAGTTTATCAGGCGACGAGCAGTACTTC
>TRBJ1-4|NA|TRBV30|NA
CAWSAGHFNEKLFF
TGTGCCTGGAGTGCAGGACACTTTAATGAAAAACTGTTTTTT
>TRBJ2-7|TRBD1|TRBV30|NA
CASIPGQAIPYEQYF
TGTGCTTCAATCCCGGGACAGGCTATCCCCTACGAGCAGTACTTC
>TRBJ2-2|NA|TRBV9|NA
CASSVGGRNTGELFF
TGTGCCAGCAGCGTAGGTGGTAGAAACACCGGGGAGCTGTTTTTT
>TRBJ2-1|TRBD2|TRBV30|NA
CAWSVLGGGAYNEQFF
TGTGCCTGGAGTGTACTTGGCGGGGGGGCCTACAATGAGCAGTTCTTC
>TRBJ2-1|NA|TRBV7-9|few
CASSLAGLSSYNEQFF
TGTGCCAGCAGCTTAGCGGGACTTAGCTCCTACAATGAGCAGTTCTTC
>TRBJ1-1|TRBD1|TRBV10-1|NA
CASSDGTENTEAFF
TGCGCCAGCAGTGACGGGACAGAGAACACTGAAGCTTTCTTT
>TRBJ2-6|NA|TRBV27|once
CASSTRLSSGANVLTF
TGTGCCAGCAGTACCAGACTTAGCTCTGGGGCCAACGTCCTGACTTTC
>TRBJ2-1|NA|TRBV25-1|NA
CASRSIDATSSYNEQFF
TGTGCCAGCCGGTCAATCGACGCTACCAGCTCCTACAATGAGCAGTTCTTC
>TRBJ2-5|NA|TRBV30|NA
CAWSVPPRPLSQTQYF
TGTGCCTGGAGTGTACCACCCAGACCCCTCTCGCAGACCCAGTACTTC
>TRBJ2-3|NA|TRBV19|few
CASSISGTDTQYF
TGTGCCAGTAGTATTTCAGGGACAGATACGCAGTATTTT
>TRBJ1-1|NA|TRBV27|NA
CASSLGPHMNTEAFF
TGTGCCAGCAGTTTAGGGCCGCATATGAACACTGAAGCTTTCTTT
>TRBJ1-5|NA|TRBV23-1|NA
CASSHSDIRSNQPQHF
TGCGCCAGCAGTCATTCGGACATCCGGAGCAATCAGCCCCAGCATTTT
>TRBJ1-2|NA|TRBV28|once
CATTLGGIYGYTF
TGTGCCACCACTCTGGGGGGTATTTATGGCTACACCTTC
>TRBJ2-7|NA|TRBV10-3|few
CAWSRGGNEQYF
TGTGCCTGGAGCCGCGGGGGCAACGAGCAGTACTTC
>TRBJ2-6|TRBD1|TRBV30|NA
CAWTRQGFGANVLTF
TGTGCCTGGACGCGACAGGGTTTTGGGGCCAACGTCCTGACTTTC
>TRBJ1-1|NA|TRBV29-1|NA
CSVGTPAPAEAFF
TGCAGCGTTGGGACCCCCGCCCCGGCTGAAGCTTTCTTT
>TRBJ1-1|NA|TRBV5-1|NA
CASSTPGGSTEAFF
TGCGCCAGCAGCACCCCGGGGGGGAGCACTGAAGCTTTCTTT
>TRBJ2-6|NA|TRBV30|NA
CAWGHGASANVLTF
TGTGCCTGGGGACATGGGGCATCGGCCAACGTCCTGACTTTC
>TRBJ1-1|NA|TRBV13|NA
CASSLEQGMDTEAFF
TGTGCCAGCAGCTTAGAGCAGGGGATGGACACTGAAGCTTTCTTT
>TRBJ2-6|NA|TRBV5-1|NA
CASSLVGSGANVLTF
TGCGCCAGCAGCTTGGTTGGATCTGGGGCCAACGTCCTGACTTTC
>TRBJ1-1|NA|TRBV6-5|NA
CASSYRDGTEAFF
TGTGCCAGCAGTTACAGGGATGGAACTGAAGCTTTCTTT
>TRBJ2-7|NA|TRBV5-1|NA
CASDEGNEQYF
TGCGCCAGCGATGAGGGCAACGAGCAGTACTTC
>TRBJ1-6|NA|TRBV27|NA
CASSLGGLLNSPLHF
TGTGCCAGCAGTCTTGGAGGGCTCCTTAATTCACCCCTCCACTTT
>TRBJ2-3|TRBD1|TRBV7-2|once
CASSSSGQGTDTQYF
TGTGCCAGCAGCTCATCGGGACAGGGCACAGATACGCAGTATTTT
>TRBJ2-1|NA|TRBV7-9|NA
CASSLAGTSNEQFF
TGTGCCAGCAGCTTAGCCGGGACAAGTAATGAGCAGTTCTTC
>TRBJ1-2|NA|TRBV29-1|NA
CSGEEALNYGYTF
TGCAGCGGAGAAGAAGCTTTGAACTATGGCTACACCTTC
>TRBJ1-6|NA|TRBV16|NA
CASSPAGAPLHF
TGTGCCAGCAGCCCCGCAGGGGCACCCCTCCACTTT
>TRBJ2-5|TRBD2|TRBV7-2|NA
CASSASGTSETQYF
TGTGCCAGCAGCGCGTCCGGGACTAGTGAGACCCAGTACTTC
>TRBJ2-1|TRBD1|TRBV28|NA
CASSQPTGMHYNEQFF
TGTGCCAGCAGTCAACCGACAGGGATGCACTACAATGAGCAGTTCTTC
>TRBJ2-7|TRBD1|TRBV30|NA
CAWSVQRQGSYEQYF
TGTGCCTGGAGTGTACAGCGACAGGGTTCCTACGAGCAGTACTTC
>TRBJ2-1|NA|TRBV5-1|NA
CASSLEGLAYNEQFF
TGCGCCAGCAGCTTAGAAGGACTTGCCTACAATGAGCAGTTCTTC
>TRBJ2-5|NA|TRBV9|NA
CASSRTHNLYQETQYF
TGTGCCAGCAGTCGTACCCACAACCTGTACCAAGAGACCCAGTACTTC
>TRBJ2-1|NA|TRBV5-1|NA
CASRSGYNEQFF
TGCGCCAGCAGATCTGGTTACAATGAGCAGTTCTTC
>TRBJ1-2|TRBD1|TRBV29-1|NA
CSVGTGGYGYTF
TGCAGCGTTGGAACAGGGGGCTATGGCTACACCTTC
>TRBJ2-3|NA|TRBV18|NA
CASSRSGDTQYF
TGTGCCAGCTCCCGTTCGGGAGATACGCAGTATTTT
>TRBJ2-5|TRBD2|TRBV7-2|NA
CASSVSGGLQETQYF
TGTGCCAGCAGCGTTAGCGGGGGGTTACAAGAGACCCAGTACTTC
>TRBJ2-5|NA|TRBV29-1|NA
CSVATGPLGSQETQYF
TGCAGCGTTGCGACCGGCCCTTTGGGGAGCCAAGAGACCCAGTACTTC